The 3 T cell receptor beta chains given below trace back to one sample, sequenced in a study of post-analysis software for immune sequencing data. The study, taken as a whole, reports: Patients had higher frequencies than controls of five TRBV segments, including TRBV5-6, TRBV5-1 and TRBV20-1.

Their antigens are not known. Unique molecular identifiers were built into the TCR beta cDNA libraries. TCRdb processed the PCR reads anew with MiXCR; each CDR3 protein has one entry. Among more than 350,000 distinct CDR3 sequences, approximately 38% were seen once, and the ten largest hold approximately 7.6%. Sequencing used blood. The receptors shown here come from a girl aged 2 to 9 with multiple sclerosis.

This clonotype was seen more than once but under ten times. The rearrangement links TRBV28 to TRBJ2-1, with D possibly called TRBD1 or TRBD2 (6 bases each). The CDR3 runs to 14 residues. Trimming removed 3 bases at V and 6 bases at J, with 12 bases between. Germline CDR1 and CDR2: MDHEN and SYDVKM. The CDR3 sequence is CASSFPTGANEQFF. The CDR3 DNA reads TGTGCCAGCAGTTTTCCGACGGGGGCCAATGAGCAGTTCTTC.

Note on this clonotype: Compared with germline, one end of the junction differs, possibly owing to a read error. The chain is built from TRBV7-3 and TRBJ2-5; D uncertain. The CDR3 runs 13 residues. Germline CDR1 reads SGHTA; CDR2 reads FQGTGA. The CDR3 here is CAGSPQTSETQYF. In DNA form, the CDR3 reads TGTGCCGGCAGCCCCCAGACCTCGGAGACCCAGTACTTC.

This clonotype turned up a few times. This chain links TRBV7-9 with TRBJ1-2, with unresolved D. The CDR3 is 11 amino acids. With 10 bases removed from V and 0 bases from J, the gap between germline ends came to 6 bases. CDR1 and CDR2 from the germline V gene are SEHNR and FQNEAQ (reference sequence). CDR3: CATSTNYGYTF. CDR3 coding DNA: TGTGCCACATCCACTAACTATGGCTACACCTTC.